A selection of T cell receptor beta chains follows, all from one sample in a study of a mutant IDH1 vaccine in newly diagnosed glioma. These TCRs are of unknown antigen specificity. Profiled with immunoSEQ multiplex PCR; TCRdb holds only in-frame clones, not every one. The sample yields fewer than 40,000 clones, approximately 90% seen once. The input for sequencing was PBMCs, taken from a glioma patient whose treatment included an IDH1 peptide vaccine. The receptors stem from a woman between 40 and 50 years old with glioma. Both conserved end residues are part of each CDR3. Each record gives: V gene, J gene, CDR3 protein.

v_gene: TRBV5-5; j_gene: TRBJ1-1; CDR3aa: CASSLVLPPPNTEAFF
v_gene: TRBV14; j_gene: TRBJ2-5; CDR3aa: CASSSRRPVQETQYF
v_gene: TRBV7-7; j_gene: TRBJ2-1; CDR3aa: CASSLRTVSYNEQFF
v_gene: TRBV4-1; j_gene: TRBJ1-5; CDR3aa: CASSPQVNQPQHF
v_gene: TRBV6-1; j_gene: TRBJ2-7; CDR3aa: CASRSYEQYF
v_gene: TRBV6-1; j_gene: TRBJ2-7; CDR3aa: CASSVKGVAYEQYF
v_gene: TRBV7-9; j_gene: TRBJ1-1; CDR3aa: CASILPRFPISDTEAFF
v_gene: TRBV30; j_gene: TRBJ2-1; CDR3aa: CAWRTSGSKEQFF
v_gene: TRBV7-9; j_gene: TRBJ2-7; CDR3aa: CASSLEPYEQYF
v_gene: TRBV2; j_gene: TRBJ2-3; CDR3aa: CASTRLAGVSDTQYF
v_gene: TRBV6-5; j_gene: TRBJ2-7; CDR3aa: CASSYQGNFYEQYF
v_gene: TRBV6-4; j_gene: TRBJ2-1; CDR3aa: CASSPQGTAYNEQFF
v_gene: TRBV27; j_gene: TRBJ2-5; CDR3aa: CASSMRGSQETQYF
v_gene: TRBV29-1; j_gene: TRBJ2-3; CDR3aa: CSVTAKGYTDTQYF
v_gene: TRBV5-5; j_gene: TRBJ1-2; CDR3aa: CASSWRAGDYGYTF
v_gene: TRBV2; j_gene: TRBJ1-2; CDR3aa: CASSLLTSSYGYTF
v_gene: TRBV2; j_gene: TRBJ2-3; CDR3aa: CASMSWGGTDTQYF
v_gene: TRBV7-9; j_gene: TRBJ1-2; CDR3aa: CASSPAGFYGYTF
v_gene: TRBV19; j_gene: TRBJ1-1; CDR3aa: CASRAGNTEAFF
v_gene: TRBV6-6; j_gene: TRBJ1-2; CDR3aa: CASSSNRFAGYTF
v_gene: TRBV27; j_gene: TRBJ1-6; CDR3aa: CASSFSLRSPLHF
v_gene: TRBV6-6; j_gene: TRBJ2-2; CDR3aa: CASRGTGNTGELFF
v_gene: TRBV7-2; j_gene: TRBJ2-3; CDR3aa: CASSFLGGDTQYF
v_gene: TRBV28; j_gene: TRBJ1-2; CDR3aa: CASRDMDANYGYTF
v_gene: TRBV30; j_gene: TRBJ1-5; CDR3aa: CAWSGKGNQPQHF